These 17 T cell receptor beta chains were all obtained from the same sample, sequenced in a study of T-cell reconstitution after alpha-beta-depleted transplantation in children. A library of TCRbeta sequences, prepared with unique molecular identifiers, was generated. TCRdb re-derived calls from the PCR reads in MiXCR, one entry per CDR3 protein. Of a few hundred thousand distinct CDR3 sequences listed, approximately 12% are singletons. The sample in question was PBMCs, mostly from graft donor cells, obtained 360 days after TCRalphabeta/CD19-depleted stem cell transplant. These receptors came from a male patient younger than 18 who had a stem cell transplant for acute myeloid leukemia, so the T cells may come from the graft donor.

CDR3 nucleotide sequence: TGTGCCAGCCTCGACACGGACCTCCCTTTGGCAGATACGCAGTATTTT. Amino acids: CASLDTDLPLADTQYF. The genes are TRBV12-3 or TRBV12-4 and TRBJ2-3; D is unresolved. V was cut by 8 bases and J by 4 bases, with 22 bases left in between. The CDR3 extends over 16 amino acids.

The table lists this clonotype with a few counts. The chain has TRBV5-6 and TRBJ2-1; D perhaps matches TRBD1 (5 bases). Germline V CDR1 and CDR2: SGHDT, YYEEEE. The CDR3 contains 15 residues. Deletions cut 1 base from V and 9 bases from J, with 17 bases between. CDR3 DNA sequence: TGTGCCAGCAGCTTGATTTCCCTTCAAAGGGGTGAGCAGTTCTTC. It codes for CASSLISLQRGEQFF. The entire variable domain, with the rest obtained from reference TRBV5-6 and TRBJ2-1, is as follows: DAGVTQSPTHLIKTRGQQVTLRCSPKSGHDTVSWYQQALGQGPQFIFQYYEEEERQRGNFPDRFSGHQFPNYSSELNVNALLLGDSALYLCASSLISLQRGEQFFGPGTRLTVL.

This chain uses TRBV6-1 with TRBJ2-7, with D tentatively TRBD2 (5 bases). CDR1 MNHNS and CDR2 SASEGT come from the germline V gene. The CDR3 runs to 16 residues. Trimming shortened V by 2 bases and J by 6 bases, and 20 bases separated the two germline ends. For the CDR3, the DNA is TGTGCCAGCAGTGAATTCGGGGTAGGGCCCCGGGGCGAGCAGTACTTC. Translation gives CASSEFGVGPRGEQYF.

The table lists this clonotype with a few counts. This chain connects TRBV29-1 to TRBJ2-3; 9 bases map to TRBD2. Trimming at V came to 4 bases and at J to 0 bases, leaving 2 bases not matched to a gene. CDR3 length: 14 residues. Per the germline V gene, CDR1 is SQVTM and CDR2 is ANQGSEA. CDR3 region: CSVVTSGSTDTQYF. The CDR3 nucleotides read TGCAGCGTTGTGACTAGCGGCAGCACAGATACGCAGTATTTT.

This clonotype was seen repeatedly, ten times or more. The chain is built from TRBV5-1 and TRBJ2-1; 9 nucleotides match TRBD2. Germline trimming cut 4 bases from V and 2 bases from J; bases unmatched to any gene: 10. Germline-derived CDR1 and CDR2 are SGHRS and YFSETQ. CDR3 length: 17 residues. The CDR3 coding sequence is TGCGCCAGCAGCCTAGGGACAAGCGGGAGGACCTACAATGAGCAGTTCTTC. Protein product: CASSLGTSGRTYNEQFF.

This clonotype appeared many times. The chain has TRBV5-1 and TRBJ2-7; D uncertain. The CDR3 extends over 13 amino acids. Trimming removed 4 bases from V and 0 bases from J, with 8 bases in between. Germline-derived CDR1 and CDR2 are SGHRS and YFSETQ. CDR3 bases: TGCGCCAGCAGCGTGGGTTACTCCTACGAGCAGTACTTC. As protein: CASSVGYSYEQYF.

The V and J genes are TRBV20-1 and TRBJ1-1; D is possibly TRBD1 (5 bases). The V gene lost 0 bases and the J gene lost 13 bases, with 18 bases spanning the gap. CDR1 and CDR2 (germline): DFQATT, SNEGSKA (reference sequence). The CDR3 covers 13 residues. This CDR3 is CSAREVAGKTVFF. The CDR3 nucleotides are TGCAGTGCTAGAGAGGTGGCAGGGAAGACCGTTTTCTTT.

The rearrangement joins TRBV28 to TRBJ1-5; D is unresolved. V was trimmed by 1 base and J by 9 bases, leaving 10 bases between them. The germline gives CDR1 MDHEN, CDR2 SYDVKM. The CDR3 is 13 amino acids. In DNA form, the CDR3 reads TGTGCCAGCAGTTTATCCGTTCGTCCGCCCCAGCATTTT. Translating gives CASSLSVRPPQHF.

This clonotype was recorded many times. A read error may be the cause here, since a much bigger clone is one base away. The chain recombines TRBV24-1 with TRBJ2-2, with unresolved D. The CDR3 runs to 12 residues. V was pared by 6 bases and J by 5 bases, with 6 bases between. Germline values: CDR1 KGHDR, CDR2 SFDVKD. The CDR3 is CATSLGTGELFF. The CDR3 DNA follows: TGTGCCACCAGTTTGGGAACCGGGGAGCTGTTTTTT.

This rearrangement joins TRBV3-1 to TRBJ2-2; D may be TRBD2 (5 bases). V was cut by 0 bases and J by 2 bases, with 13 bases left in between. This CDR3 contains 17 residues. The germline gives CDR1 LGHDT, CDR2 YNNKEL (reference sequence). DNA for the CDR3: TGTGCCAGCAGCCAAGATGGCCCCTCTAGCAACACCGGGGAGCTGTTTTTT. This translates into CASSQDGPSSNTGELFF.

The chain couples TRBV6-1 to TRBJ2-4, with 7 bases that match TRBD1. There are 14 residues in the CDR3. Looked up from germline, CDR1 is MNHNS and CDR2 is SASEGT. Germline trimming cut 4 bases from V and 4 bases from J; bases unmatched to any gene: 4. The CDR3 loop is CASSVDREKNIQYF. DNA for the CDR3: TGTGCCAGCAGTGTAGACAGGGAAAAAAACATTCAGTACTTC.

This clonotype was counted only a few times. The CDR3: CATSLLTQHNEQFF. The CDR3 DNA is TGTGCCACCAGCTTACTGACCCAACACAATGAGCAGTTCTTC. V usage is TRBV15 and J usage is TRBJ2-1; D remains unclear. This CDR3 is built from 14 residues. Trimming stripped 5 bases from V and 5 bases from J, with 13 bases between. Looked up from germline, CDR1 is LNHNV and CDR2 is YYDKDF (reference sequence).

This clonotype was found many times. The chain joins TRBV20-1 to TRBJ2-7, with 10 bases that match TRBD2. Germline CDR1 reads DFQATT; CDR2 reads SNEGSKA (reference sequence). The CDR3 contains 13 residues. The V gene end was trimmed by 2 bases and the J gene end by 13 bases; junction bases not matched to a gene: 11. Written as DNA, the CDR3 is TGCAGTGCTAGACTAGCGGGAGTACCCCCGGGATACTTC. This encodes CSARLAGVPPGYF.

The sample holds one count of this clonotype. The chain couples TRBV9 to TRBJ2-7; the D gene is possibly TRBD2 (6 bases). Per the germline V gene, CDR1 is SGDLS and CDR2 is YYNGEE. This CDR3 comprises 15 residues. V lost 3 bases and J lost 4, with 17 bases in between. This CDR3 reads CASSANSGPSYEQYF. The CDR3 DNA reads as TGTGCCAGCAGCGCCAATAGCGGCCCTTCATACGAGCAGTACTTC.

This chain connects TRBV7-3 to TRBJ2-5; D is unclear. Germline loops: CDR1 SGHTA, CDR2 FQGTGA. The V end lost 5 bases, the J end lost 2 bases, and 18 bases lay between the germline ends. There are 16 residues in the CDR3. CDR3 loop: CASSLLGPVIQETQYF. CDR3 in DNA: TGTGCCAGCAGCCTCCTTGGGCCTGTGATTCAAGAGACCCAGTACTTC. Complete variable domain (other parts from reference TRBV7-3 and TRBJ2-5): GAGVSQTPSNKVTEKGKYVELRCDPISGHTALYWYRQSLGQGPEFLIYFQGTGAADDSGLPNDRFFAVRPEGSVSTLKIQRTERGDSAVYLCASSLLGPVIQETQYFGPGTRLLVL.

This clonotype has a handful of counts. The chain combines TRBV7-6 with TRBJ1-3; no reliable D call. There are 17 residues in the CDR3. V dropped 1 base and J dropped 0 bases, with 13 bases sitting between them. Germline V CDR1 and CDR2: SGHVS, FNYEAQ. In nucleotides, the CDR3 is TGTGCCAGCAGCTTAGATTTGGCGCCCGTCTCTGGAAACACCATATATTTT. Protein product: CASSLDLAPVSGNTIYF. The whole variable domain, remainder taken from reference TRBV7-6 and TRBJ1-3, is GAGVSQSPRYKVTKRGQDVALRCDPISGHVSLYWYRQALGQGPEFLTYFNYEAQQDKSGLPNDRFSAERPEGSISTLTIQRTEQRDSAMYRCASSLDLAPVSGNTIYFGEGSWLTVV.

The chain recombines TRBV4-3 with TRBJ2-1; 8 nucleotides align to TRBD1. The CDR3 is made up of 18 amino acids. With 1 base clipped from V and 4 bases from J, the junction kept 12 bases outside the gene matches. Per the germline V gene, CDR1 is LGHNA and CDR2 is YSLEER. The CDR3 coding sequence is TGCGCCAGCAGCCAAGTTCAGGGGGCGCTTCGGCCTTACAATGAGCAGTTCTTC. Amino acids: CASSQVQGALRPYNEQFF.